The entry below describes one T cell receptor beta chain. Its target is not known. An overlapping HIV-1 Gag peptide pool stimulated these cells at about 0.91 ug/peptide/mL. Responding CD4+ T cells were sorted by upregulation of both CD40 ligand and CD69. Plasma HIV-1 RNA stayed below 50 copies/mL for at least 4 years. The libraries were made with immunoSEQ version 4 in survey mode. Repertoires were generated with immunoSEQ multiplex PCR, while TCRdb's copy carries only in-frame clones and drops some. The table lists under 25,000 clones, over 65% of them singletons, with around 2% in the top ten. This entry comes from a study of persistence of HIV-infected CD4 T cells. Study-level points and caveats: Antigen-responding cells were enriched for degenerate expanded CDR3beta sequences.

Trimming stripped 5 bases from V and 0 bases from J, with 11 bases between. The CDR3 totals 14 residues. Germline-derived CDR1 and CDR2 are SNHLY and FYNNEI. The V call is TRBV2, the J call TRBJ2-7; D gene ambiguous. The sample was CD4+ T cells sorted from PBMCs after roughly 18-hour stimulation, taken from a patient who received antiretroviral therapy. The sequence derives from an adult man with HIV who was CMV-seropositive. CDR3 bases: TGTGCCAGCAGTCAAACGGTAACCTCCTACGAGCAGTACTTC. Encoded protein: CASSQTVTSYEQYF.